Listed below are T cell receptor beta chains from one sample, sequenced in a study of regulatory T cells in long-lasting Graves disease. TCRdb analysed the multiplex PCR reads with MiXCR anew, one entry per CDR3 protein. The table shows under 800,000 distinct CDR3 sequences, with 15% to 20% occurring only once. The same data also contributed to another study, on T cells in Graves' hyperthyroidism and ophthalmopathy.

The sequencing here drew on peripheral blood mononuclear cells (PBMCs), taken at new diagnosis, from a patient treated with antithyroid drugs. These receptors were collected from a woman aged 25 to 39 with Graves disease. CDR3s include the opening cysteine and the closing phenylalanine or tryptophan. The D gene is left open where the match is weak. Expanded clones get a size class; other rows say once, few or many, or leave the size out.

j_call	v_call	clone_size	d_call	cdr3_aa	cdr3_nt
TRBJ2-5	TRBV19	-	TRBD1	CASSTGTGWDTQYF	TGTGCCAGTAGTACTGGGACAGGGTGGGATACCCAGTACTTC
TRBJ2-7	TRBV20-1	many	TRBD2	CSASPRTRGEQYF	TGCAGTGCTTCTCCCCGGACTAGAGGGGAGCAGTACTTC
TRBJ2-7	TRBV12-3/TRBV12-4	many	TRBD1	CASRRQGSPTEQYF	TGTGCCAGCAGAAGACAGGGTAGCCCTACCGAGCAGTACTTC
TRBJ2-1	TRBV11-2	few	TRBD1	CASSLEWTGRNEQFF	TGTGCCAGCAGCTTAGAGTGGACAGGGCGCAATGAGCAGTTCTTC
TRBJ2-3	TRBV20-1	-	TRBD2	CSARDLREGLKRDTQYF	TGCAGTGCTAGAGATCTTCGGGAGGGCCTAAAACGAGATACGCAGTATTTT
TRBJ2-4	TRBV27	many	TRBD1	CASSPKDRKNIQYF	TGTGCCAGCAGTCCTAAGGACAGGAAAAACATTCAGTACTTC
TRBJ1-3	TRBV6-1	-	-	CASRNGGSLNTIYF	TGTGCCAGCAGGAACGGGGGCAGCTTAAACACCATATATTTT
TRBJ2-7	TRBV20-1	many	TRBD2	CSASDPASGTPLGQYF	TGCAGTGCTAGTGACCCCGCTAGCGGGACGCCGTTGGGGCAGTACTTC
TRBJ2-2	TRBV28	many	TRBD2	CASSLNGRLMDTGELFF	TGTGCCAGCAGTTTAAACGGGAGGTTGATGGACACCGGGGAGCTGTTTTTT
TRBJ1-1	TRBV15	many	-	CATSRELVNTEAFF	TGTGCCACCAGCAGAGAATTGGTGAACACTGAAGCTTTCTTT
TRBJ2-2	TRBV7-2	many	-	CASSLVLHNTGELFF	TGTGCCAGCAGCTTAGTCTTGCACAACACCGGGGAGCTGTTTTTT
TRBJ2-2	TRBV6-4	-	-	CASSEASFTGELFF	TGTGCCAGCAGTGAGGCTTCGTTCACCGGGGAGCTGTTTTTT
TRBJ2-1	TRBV20-1	many	-	CSATGPFNEQFF	TGCAGTGCTACGGGACCATTCAATGAGCAGTTCTTC
TRBJ1-5	TRBV19	many	-	CASSVKTAPNQPQHF	TGTGCCAGTAGTGTCAAGACAGCCCCAAATCAGCCCCAGCATTTT
TRBJ2-7	TRBV20-1	few	TRBD2	CSATTSGSRSEQYF	TGCAGTGCCACTACTAGCGGGAGTAGGAGCGAGCAGTACTTC
TRBJ1-3	TRBV12-3/TRBV12-4	many	-	CASSPPGGRGNTIYF	TGTGCCAGCAGTCCCCCTGGGGGTAGAGGAAACACCATATATTTT
TRBJ1-1	TRBV6-1	many	-	CASTGEWSTEAFF	TGTGCCAGCACCGGGGAATGGAGCACTGAAGCTTTCTTT
TRBJ1-1	TRBV28	many	TRBD1	CASRIPGTGAGEAFF	TGTGCCAGCAGAATCCCCGGGACAGGGGCGGGTGAAGCTTTCTTT
TRBJ1-5	TRBV20-1	many	-	CSATGTTSNQPQHF	TGCAGTGCTACCGGGACAACGAGCAATCAGCCCCAGCATTTT
TRBJ2-2	TRBV28	many	-	CASRGHTNTGELFF	TGTGCCAGCAGAGGACATACGAACACCGGGGAGCTGTTTTTT
TRBJ1-1	TRBV4-2	-	TRBD1	CASSQVINRGEEAFF	TGTGCCAGCAGCCAAGTGATTAACAGGGGCGAGGAAGCTTTCTTT
TRBJ2-7	TRBV27	-	TRBD1	CASKRQGVGIYEQYF	TGTGCCAGCAAAAGACAGGGGGTCGGGATCTACGAGCAGTACTTC
TRBJ1-1	TRBV7-3	many	-	CASSLHRNTEAFF	TGTGCCAGCAGCTTACACAGGAACACTGAAGCTTTCTTT
TRBJ2-5	TRBV9	-	-	CASGLTERETQYF	TGTGCCAGCGGGCTTACCGAGCGGGAGACCCAGTACTTC
TRBJ1-1	TRBV29-1	many	-	CSEAVNTEAFF	TGCAGCGAAGCAGTAAACACTGAAGCTTTCTTT
TRBJ1-1	TRBV6-1	many	-	CASSEGWDTEAFF	TGTGCCAGCAGTGAGGGCTGGGACACTGAAGCTTTCTTT
TRBJ1-1	TRBV5-1	-	TRBD1	CASSSRQGAKTEAFF	TGCGCCAGCAGCTCTAGACAGGGGGCGAAGACTGAAGCTTTCTTT